What follows describes a single T cell receptor beta chain. Its cognate antigen is unknown. A much larger clone differs by one base, so this may be a read error. The sample comes from a study of Graves' ophthalmopathy and Graves' hyperthyroidism. TCR beta CDR3 regions were amplified from RNA transcripts. Second-round multiplex PCR followed a first-round RT-PCR using HTBI primers. TCRdb called the multiplex PCR reads again in MiXCR, with one record for every CDR3 protein. The repertoire holds some 520,000 distinct CDR3 sequences, around an eighth seen once, with over 7.5% in the top ten. General observations from the study: Built on 13 signatures, a model told ophthalmopathy apart from stable hyperthyroidism with almost 90% sensitivity and less than 82% specificity.

The CDR3 contains 15 residues. Per germline, CDR1 GTSNPN and CDR2 SVGIG (reference sequence). The sequenced sample consisted of blood. The sequence was obtained from a woman aged 25-40 years with Graves' ophthalmopathy. The chain recombines TRBV30 with TRBJ2-7; TRBD2 might be the D (6 bases). CDR3 amino acids: CAWSVISPRGNEQCF. For the CDR3, the DNA is TGTGCCTGGAGTGTAATCTCCCCGCGGGGCAACGAGCAGTGCTTC.